This T cell receptor beta chain was identified during a study of vaccination effects on CD4 cells after COVID-19 (dated 2022 in TCRdb). The study in broad terms: Post-vaccine samples across the study were collected a median of 72 days after the second dose, with a range of 14 to 241. A total of 9 to 11 COVID-19 convalescent patients and 4 SARS-CoV-2-naive healthy vaccine recipients were included in the full study. The Oncomine TCR Beta short-read assay on an Illumina iSeq 100 was used to sequence cultures from other donors in the study. In both COVID-19 convalescent patients and infection-naive vaccine recipients, the study compared SARS-CoV-2 spike-specific CD4+ TCR repertoires from before mRNA vaccination with those from after it. Study-wide conclusions, independent of this receptor: The study was limited by a small number of convalescent patients, and early post-infection timepoints were lacking. In healthy vaccine recipients, vaccine-induced clones were almost all SARS-CoV-2 mono-reactive, with only 1 of 255 cross-reactive with common cold coronaviruses. Both infection-induced and vaccine-induced clones contracted markedly at late post-vaccination timepoints, which is consistent with waning T cell responses.

A few counts support this clone. The antigen it recognizes is unknown. Base qualities are not at hand, and no much larger clone is one base apart. Spanning cysteine to phenylalanine, the CDR3 consists of 12 amino acids. The DNA shown is the 36-base CDR3, in frame from base 1. Reading the germline V gene (reference sequence) gives CDR1 LNHDA and CDR2 SQIVND. At the junction V is shortened by 4 bases and J by 0 bases, with 3 bases in between. Libraries were built with the immunoSEQ multiplex PCR assay. TCR beta CDR3 sequencing was performed on DNA from the cultured, isolated CD4+ T cells. The paper's data handling went like this. Non-productive TCR sequences were removed, reads were trimmed to the CDR3 region, and CDR3s of at least 7 amino acids were retained. The MANAFEST web app was used to pick out antigen-specific clonotypes by comparing their expansion in peptide wells with that in reference cultures. For clones to be considered positive, expansion at FDR<0.05 versus reference and all other wells, an odds ratio above 5, and a frequency above 0.1% in two replicate wells were required. Cross-reactive clonotypes were defined as significantly expanded in SARS-CoV-2 spike wells and in at least one common cold coronavirus spike condition. CDR3 similarity was assessed by Levenshtein distance using the stringdist R package, and unrooted trees were constructed with ape in R 3.6.1. TCRdb retrieved this table from immuneACCESS and kept in-frame rearrangements only. Not all clones are present; in checked studies, unresolved V genes account for under half, and no reason is known for the remainder. V and J calls and clone size are copied from that table; D and trimming were computed from the DNA. Here the sample has approximately 28,000 clones; 65% to 90% occur a single time. The top ten hold 5% to 6.5% of the sample.

In the ViraFEST assay, PBMC were stimulated with viral peptide pools, and antigen-specific CD4+ T cell clonotypes were then identified by expansion using TCR sequencing. After roughly 11 days of culture, CD4+ T cells were isolated with the EasySep CD4+ T cell isolation kit. Each participant got two doses of an mRNA SARS-CoV-2 vaccine, either BNT162b2 or mRNA-1273. None of the healthy vaccine recipients had a prior SARS-CoV-2 infection, which was confirmed by nucleocapsid antibody tests that came back negative both before and after vaccination. Roughly 2.1 million PBMC per well were cultured in IMDM with approximately 5% human AB serum, 8 to 10 IU/ml IL-2 and gentamicin, plus 10 ug/ml peptides. Half of the culture medium was replaced with fresh IL-2-containing medium on days 3 and 7. Unless noted otherwise, every peptide stimulation condition was cultured in triplicate wells. PBMC were separated from whole blood using Ficoll-Paque Plus gradient centrifugation and were then either cryopreserved at -140C or used fresh. The overlapping peptide pools covered the spike proteins of SARS-CoV-2 as well as those of the common cold coronaviruses HCoV-NL63, HCoV-OC43 and HCoV-229E. The QIAamp micro DNA kit was used to extract genomic DNA from the cultured CD4+ T cells.

Rearrangement joined TRBV19 to TRBJ2-5; no D gene call is confident. The material was CD4+ T cells from PBMCs cultured with SARS-CoV-2 spike peptides, obtained after COVID-19 vaccination. The intended sense of this specimen's cell subset or site label: SARS-CoV-2 spike overlapping peptide pool stimulation. The receptor's source is a human donor who received a COVID-19 vaccine. Some clones in this sample may be carry-over from other donors' samples. The DNA sequence is as follows: TGTGCCAGTAGTAAAGACCAAGAGACCCAGTACTTC. This encodes CASSKDQETQYF.